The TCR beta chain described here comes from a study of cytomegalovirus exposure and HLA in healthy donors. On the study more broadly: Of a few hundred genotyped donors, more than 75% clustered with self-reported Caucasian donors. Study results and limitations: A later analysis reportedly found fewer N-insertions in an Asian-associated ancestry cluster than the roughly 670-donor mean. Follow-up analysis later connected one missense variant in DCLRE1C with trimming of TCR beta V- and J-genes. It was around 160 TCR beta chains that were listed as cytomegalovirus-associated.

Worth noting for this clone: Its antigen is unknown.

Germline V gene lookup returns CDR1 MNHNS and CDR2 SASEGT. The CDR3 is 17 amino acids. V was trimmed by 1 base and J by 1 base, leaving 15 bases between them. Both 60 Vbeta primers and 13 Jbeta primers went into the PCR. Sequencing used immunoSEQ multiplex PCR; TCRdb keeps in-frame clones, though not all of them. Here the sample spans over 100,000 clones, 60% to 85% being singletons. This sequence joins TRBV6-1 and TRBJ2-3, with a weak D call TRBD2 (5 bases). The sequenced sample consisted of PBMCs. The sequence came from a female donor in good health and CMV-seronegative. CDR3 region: CASSEGWTSGGTDTQYF. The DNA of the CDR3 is TGTGCCAGCAGTGAAGGCTGGACGAGCGGTGGCACAGATACGCAGTATTTT.